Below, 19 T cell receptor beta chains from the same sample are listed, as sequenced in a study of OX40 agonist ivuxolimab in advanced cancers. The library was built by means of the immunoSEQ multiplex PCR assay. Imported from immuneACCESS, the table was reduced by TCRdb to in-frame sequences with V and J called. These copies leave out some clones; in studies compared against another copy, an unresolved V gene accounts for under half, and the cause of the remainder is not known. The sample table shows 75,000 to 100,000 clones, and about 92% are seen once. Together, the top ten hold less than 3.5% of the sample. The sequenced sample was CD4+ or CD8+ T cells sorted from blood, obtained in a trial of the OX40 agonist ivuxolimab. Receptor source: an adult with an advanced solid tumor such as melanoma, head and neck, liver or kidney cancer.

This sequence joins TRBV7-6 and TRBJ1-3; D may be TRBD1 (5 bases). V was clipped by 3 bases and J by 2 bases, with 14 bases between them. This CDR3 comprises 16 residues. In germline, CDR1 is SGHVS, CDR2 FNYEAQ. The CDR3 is CASSFTGDDAGNTIYF. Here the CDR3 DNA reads TGTGCCAGCAGCTTTACCGGGGACGATGCTGGAAACACCATATATTTT.

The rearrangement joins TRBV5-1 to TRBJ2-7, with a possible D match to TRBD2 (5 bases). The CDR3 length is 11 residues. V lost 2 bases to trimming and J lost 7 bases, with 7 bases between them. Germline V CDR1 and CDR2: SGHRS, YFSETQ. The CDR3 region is CASSLTGEQYF. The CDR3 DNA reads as TGCGCCAGCAGCTTAACGGGGGAGCAGTACTTC.

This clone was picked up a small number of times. CDR3 nucleotides: TGTGCCAGTAGTGAGGGGGACGGGGGTCAGCCCCAGCATTTT. This translates into CASSEGDGGQPQHF. The V and J genes are TRBV19 and TRBJ1-5, with D possibly matching TRBD1 (6 bases). There are 14 residues in the CDR3. Germline V gene lookup returns CDR1 LNHDA and CDR2 SQIVND (reference sequence). Trimming cost V 5 bases and J 6 bases, with 14 bases left between them.

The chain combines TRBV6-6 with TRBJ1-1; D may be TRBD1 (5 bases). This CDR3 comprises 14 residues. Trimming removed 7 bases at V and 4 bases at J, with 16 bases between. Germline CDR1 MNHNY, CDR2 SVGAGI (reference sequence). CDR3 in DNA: TGTGCCAGCACCTTGTCGGGGCGGGGCACTGAAGCTTTCTTT. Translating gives CASTLSGRGTEAFF.

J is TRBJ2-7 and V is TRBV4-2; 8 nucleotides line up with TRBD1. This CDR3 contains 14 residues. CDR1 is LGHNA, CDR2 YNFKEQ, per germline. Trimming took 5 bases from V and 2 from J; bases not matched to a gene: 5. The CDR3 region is CASSAGQGAYEQYF. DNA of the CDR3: TGTGCCAGCAGCGCCGGACAGGGCGCCTACGAGCAGTACTTC.

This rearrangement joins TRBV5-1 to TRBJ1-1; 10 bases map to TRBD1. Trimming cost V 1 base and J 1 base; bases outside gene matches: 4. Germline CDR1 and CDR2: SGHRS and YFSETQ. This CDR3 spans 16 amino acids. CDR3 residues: CASSLRQGAPNTEAFF. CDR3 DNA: TGCGCCAGCAGCTTGAGACAGGGGGCCCCGAACACTGAAGCTTTCTTT.

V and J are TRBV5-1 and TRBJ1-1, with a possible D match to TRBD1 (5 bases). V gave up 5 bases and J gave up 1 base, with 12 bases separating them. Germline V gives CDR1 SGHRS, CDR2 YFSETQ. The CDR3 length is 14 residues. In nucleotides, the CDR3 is TGCGCCAGCAGAGTTGGGGACTCGAACACTGAAGCTTTCTTT. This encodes CASRVGDSNTEAFF. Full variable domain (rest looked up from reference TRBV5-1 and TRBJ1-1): KAGVTQTPRYLIKTRGQQVTLSCSPISGHRSVSWYQQTPGQGLQFLFEYFSETQRNKGNFPGRFSGRQFSNSRSEMNVSTLELGDSALYLCASRVGDSNTEAFFGQGTRLTVV.

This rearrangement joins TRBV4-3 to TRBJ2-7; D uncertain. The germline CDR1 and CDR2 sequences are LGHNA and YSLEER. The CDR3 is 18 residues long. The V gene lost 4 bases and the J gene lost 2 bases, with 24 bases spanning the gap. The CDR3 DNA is TGCGCCAGCAGCCGGAAACATTCGAACAACCCCCCCACCTACGAGCAGTACTTC. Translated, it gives CASSRKHSNNPPTYEQYF.

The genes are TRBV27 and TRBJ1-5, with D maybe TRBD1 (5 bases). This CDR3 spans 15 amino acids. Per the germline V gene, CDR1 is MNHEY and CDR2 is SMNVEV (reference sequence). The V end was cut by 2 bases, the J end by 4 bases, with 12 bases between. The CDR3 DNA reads TGTGCCAGCAGTTTAGTTGGGGGGTCTAATCAGCCCCAGCATTTT. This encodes CASSLVGGSNQPQHF.

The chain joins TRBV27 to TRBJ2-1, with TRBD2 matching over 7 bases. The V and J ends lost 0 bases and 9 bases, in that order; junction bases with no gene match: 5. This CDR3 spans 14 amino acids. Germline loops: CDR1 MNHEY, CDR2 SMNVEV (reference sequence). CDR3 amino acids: CASSLSGGTFEQFF. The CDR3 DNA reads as TGTGCCAGCAGTTTATCGGGGGGGACTTTTGAGCAGTTCTTC.

The CDR3 region is CASSTGTSYEQYF. The CDR3 DNA sequence: TGCGCCAGCAGTACAGGGACCTCCTACGAGCAGTACTTC. The chain carries TRBV10-2 and TRBJ2-7, with D perhaps matching TRBD1 (6 bases). Germline values: CDR1 WSHSY, CDR2 SAAADI. The CDR3 contains 13 residues. V lost 5 bases and J lost 0, with 8 bases in between.

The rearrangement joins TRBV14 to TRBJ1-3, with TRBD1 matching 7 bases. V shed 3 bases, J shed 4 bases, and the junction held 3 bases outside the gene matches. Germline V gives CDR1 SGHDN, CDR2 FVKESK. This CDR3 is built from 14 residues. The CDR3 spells CASSQPGQGNTIYF. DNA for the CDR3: TGTGCCAGCAGCCAGCCGGGACAGGGAAACACCATATATTTT.

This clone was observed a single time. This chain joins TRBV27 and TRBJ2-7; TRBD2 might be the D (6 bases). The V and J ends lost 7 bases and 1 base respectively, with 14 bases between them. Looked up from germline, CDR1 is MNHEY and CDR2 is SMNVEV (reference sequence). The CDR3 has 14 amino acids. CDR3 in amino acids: CASIAGFPSYEQYF. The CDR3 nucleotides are TGTGCCAGCATCGCGGGATTCCCTTCCTACGAGCAGTACTTC.

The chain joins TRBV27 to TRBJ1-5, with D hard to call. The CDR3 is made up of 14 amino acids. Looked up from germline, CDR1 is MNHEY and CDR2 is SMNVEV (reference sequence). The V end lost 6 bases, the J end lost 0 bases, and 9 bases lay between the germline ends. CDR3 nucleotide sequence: TGTGCCAGCAGGGCCCTTGGTAGCAATCAGCCCCAGCATTTT. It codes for CASRALGSNQPQHF.

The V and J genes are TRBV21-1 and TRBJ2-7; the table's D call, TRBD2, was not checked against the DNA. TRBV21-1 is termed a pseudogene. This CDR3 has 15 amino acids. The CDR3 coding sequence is TGTGCCATCCGGATCCGAAGCGGGAGGGATAGCGAGCAGTACTTC. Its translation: CAIRIRSGRDSEQYF.

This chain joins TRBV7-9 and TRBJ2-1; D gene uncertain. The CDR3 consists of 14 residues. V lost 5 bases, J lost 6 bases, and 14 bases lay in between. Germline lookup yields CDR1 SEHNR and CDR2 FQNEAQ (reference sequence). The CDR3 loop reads CASSPLYGSNEQFF. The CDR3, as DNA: TGTGCCAGCAGCCCGTTGTACGGCAGCAATGAGCAGTTCTTC.

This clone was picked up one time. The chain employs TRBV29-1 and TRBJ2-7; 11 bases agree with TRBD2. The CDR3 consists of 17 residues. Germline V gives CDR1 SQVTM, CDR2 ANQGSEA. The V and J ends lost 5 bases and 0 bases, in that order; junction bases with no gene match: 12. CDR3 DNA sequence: TGCAGCGTTAGTGGACTAGCGGGCCACTTTAGCTCCTACGAGCAGTACTTC. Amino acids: CSVSGLAGHFSSYEQYF.

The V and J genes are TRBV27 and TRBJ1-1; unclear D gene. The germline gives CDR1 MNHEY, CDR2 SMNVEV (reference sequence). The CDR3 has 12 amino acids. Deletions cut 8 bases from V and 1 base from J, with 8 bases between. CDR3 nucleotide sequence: TGTGCCAGCTATGGAGGGAACACTGAAGCTTTCTTT. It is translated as CASYGGNTEAFF.

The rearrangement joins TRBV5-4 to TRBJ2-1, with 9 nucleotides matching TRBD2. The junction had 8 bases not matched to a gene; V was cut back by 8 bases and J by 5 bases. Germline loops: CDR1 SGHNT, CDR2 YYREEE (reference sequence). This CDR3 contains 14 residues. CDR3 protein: CASSGTSSDNEQFF. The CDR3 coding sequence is TGTGCCAGTTCCGGGACTAGCTCGGACAATGAGCAGTTCTTC. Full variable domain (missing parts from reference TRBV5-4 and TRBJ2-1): ETGVTQSPTHLIKTRGQQVTLRCSSQSGHNTVSWYQQALGQGPQFIFQYYREEENGRGNFPPRFSGLQFPNYSSELNVNALELDDSALYLCASSGTSSDNEQFFGPGTRLTVL.